This TCR beta chain was found in a study of regulatory T cells in long-lasting Graves disease. The study's findings and limits: Patients with persistent disease shared under 3,500 public clonotypes, outpacing the 966 shared by new patients. Investigators studied peripheral blood only, not thyroid tissue.

Germline CDR1 GTSNPN, CDR2 SVGIG (reference sequence). Trimming took off 2 bases at V and 5 bases at J, with 6 bases between the two ends. The CDR3 extends over 11 amino acids. Building the TCR beta libraries relied on iRepertoire HTBI primers, and CDR3 regions underwent Arm-PCR. TCRdb ran MiXCR on the multiplex PCR reads and lists one entry per CDR3 protein. The sample yields fewer than 600,000 distinct CDR3 sequences, about 22% seen once. The sample holds many counts of this clonotype. Its target is not known. Time point reported: persistent/refractory GD, antithyroid drugs over 5 years with positive TRAb. Preparation of the TCR library used RNA extracted from PBMCs.

The sample consisted of peripheral blood mononuclear cells (PBMCs), taken when the disease was refractory, from a patient treated with antithyroid drugs. The genes are TRBV30 and TRBJ1-1, with D hard to call. The receptor was isolated from a female donor with Graves disease. CDR3 in DNA: TGTGCCTGGAGTCCCAAGACTGAAGCTTTCTTT. Residues: CAWSPKTEAFF. The entire variable domain, with the rest obtained from reference TRBV30 and TRBJ1-1, is as follows: SQTIHQWPATLVQPVGSPLSLECTVEGTSNPNLYWYRQAAGRGLQLLFYSVGIGQISSEVPQNLSASRPQDRQFILSSKKLLLSDSGFYLCAWSPKTEAFFGQGTRLTVV.